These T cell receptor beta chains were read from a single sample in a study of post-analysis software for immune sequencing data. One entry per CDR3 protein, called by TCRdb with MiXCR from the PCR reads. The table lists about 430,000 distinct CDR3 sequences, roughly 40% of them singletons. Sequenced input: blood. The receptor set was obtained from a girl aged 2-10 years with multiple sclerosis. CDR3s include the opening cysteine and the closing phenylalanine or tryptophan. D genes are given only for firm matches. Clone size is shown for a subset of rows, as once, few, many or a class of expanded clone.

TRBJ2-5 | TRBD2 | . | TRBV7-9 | CASSLVLAGGPQYF | TGTGCCAGCAGCTTAGTACTAGCGGGAGGGCCCCAGTACTTC
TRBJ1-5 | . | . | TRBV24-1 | CATSDPTASGNQPQHF | TGTGCCACCAGTGATCCGACAGCGTCGGGCAATCAGCCCCAGCATTTT
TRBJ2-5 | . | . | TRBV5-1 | CASSLEDREETQYF | TGCGCCAGCAGCTTGGAAGACAGAGAAGAGACCCAGTACTTC
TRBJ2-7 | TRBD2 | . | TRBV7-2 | CASSPLAGRAYEQYF | TGTGCCAGCAGCCCTCTAGCGGGAAGGGCCTACGAGCAGTACTTC
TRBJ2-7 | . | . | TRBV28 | CASSLSGLGVDEQYF | TGTGCCAGCAGTTTAAGTGGGCTGGGGGTGGACGAGCAGTACTTC
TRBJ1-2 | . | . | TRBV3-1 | CASSPGEGSGYTF | TGTGCCAGCAGCCCGGGGGAGGGCTCTGGCTACACCTTC
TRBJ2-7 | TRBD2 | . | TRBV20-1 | CSASLASGLFYEQYF | TGCAGTGCCAGCTTGGCTAGCGGGTTGTTCTACGAGCAGTACTTC
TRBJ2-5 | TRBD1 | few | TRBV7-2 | CASSLRDRQETQYF | TGTGCCAGCAGCCTAAGGGACAGACAAGAGACCCAGTACTTC
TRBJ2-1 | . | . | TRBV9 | CASSVDPGLKNNEQFF | TGTGCCAGCAGCGTGGATCCGGGACTCAAAAACAATGAGCAGTTCTTC
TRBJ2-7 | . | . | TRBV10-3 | CAISESVRYEQYF | TGTGCCATCAGTGAGTCGGTTCGATACGAGCAGTACTTC
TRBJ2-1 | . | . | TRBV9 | CASSAPGQISYNEQFF | TGTGCCAGCAGCGCTCCAGGGCAGATCTCCTACAATGAGCAGTTCTTC
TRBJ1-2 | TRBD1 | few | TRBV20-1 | CSARDRTGANYGYTF | TGCAGTGCTAGAGATCGGACAGGGGCTAACTATGGCTACACCTTC
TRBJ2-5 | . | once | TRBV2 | CASSKTREETQYF | TGTGCCAGCAGCAAGACAAGGGAAGAGACCCAGTACTTC